This T cell receptor beta chain was observed in a study of T cell responses to AZD1222 COVID-19 vaccine. General study results and limits: The study found Spike-specific TCR breadth and depth rose after two AZD1222 doses. Clonal diversity was possibly underestimated, and white British individuals and females predominated among donors.

V lost 3 bases and J 4 bases, leaving 16 bases between the germline ends. CDR3 length: 15 amino acids. Germline lookup yields CDR1 DFQATT and CDR2 SNEGSKA (reference sequence). As to this clone: Its antigen remains unknown.

The protocol was immunoSEQ multiplex PCR, while the TCRdb copy is restricted to in-frame clones and leaves out a portion. This repertoire shows around 150,000 clones, 94% found once; its top ten account for 1.3%. Specimen: peripheral blood, collected on day 0 of AZD1222 vaccination. The clonotype was recovered from an adult in good health. The V call is TRBV20-1, the J call TRBJ1-5; D might be TRBD1 (6 bases). CDR3 bases: TGCAGTGCTAGTAAACCCAGGGGAGGAAATCAGCCCCAGCATTTT. Amino acids: CSASKPRGGNQPQHF.